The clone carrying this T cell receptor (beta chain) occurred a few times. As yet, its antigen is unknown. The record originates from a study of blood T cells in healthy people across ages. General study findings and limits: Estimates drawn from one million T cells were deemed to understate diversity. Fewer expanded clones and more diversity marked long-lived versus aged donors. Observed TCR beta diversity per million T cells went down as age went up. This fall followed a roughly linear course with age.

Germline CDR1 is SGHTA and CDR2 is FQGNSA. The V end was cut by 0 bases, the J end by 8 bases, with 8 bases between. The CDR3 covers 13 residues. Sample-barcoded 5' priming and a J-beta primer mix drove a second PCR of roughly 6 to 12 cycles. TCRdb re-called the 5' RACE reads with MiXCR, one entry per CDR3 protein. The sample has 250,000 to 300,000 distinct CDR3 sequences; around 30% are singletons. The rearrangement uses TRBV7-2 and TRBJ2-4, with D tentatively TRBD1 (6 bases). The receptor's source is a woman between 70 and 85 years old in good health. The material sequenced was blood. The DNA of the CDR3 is TGTGCCAGCAGCTTAGCGACAGGAGACATTCAGTACTTC. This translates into CASSLATGDIQYF.